This T cell receptor beta chain was sequenced for a study of CD8 T cells in Susac syndrome (dated by TCRdb to the late 2010s). Broadly, across the study: The study used repertoire sequencing to test whether antigen drove CD8+ T cell activation and differentiation in Susac syndrome.

Turning to this clonotype: Which antigen it targets is not known. No quality values exist for individual bases; no much larger clone is one base distant.

RNA was extracted with the RNeasy kit and about 0.45 to 1 ug was reverse transcribed using random hexamers. The immunoSEQ multiplex PCR assay, covering 54 Vbeta and 13 Jbeta segments, was used to amplify TCR beta CDR3 regions. To correct PCR amplification bias, a synthetic template baseline was used for both primer optimization and computational correction. In the original analysis: Reads were annotated to V, D and J genes per IMGT and analyzed with immunoSEQ Analyzer, keeping only productive sequences. Clonality was computed as one minus Shannon entropy normalized by log2 of the number of productive unique sequences. Public and private clones were assessed among the 100 most prevalent clones of each patient and control. Clones were defined as Susac-specific if absent from the healthy and MS cohorts, from 1052 published viral clones and from other ImmuneACCESS disease sequences. TCRdb itself trimmed the public reads at Q25 with fastp, ran MiXCR and retained productive beta chains. Records with the same CDR3 protein are collapsed into one entry carrying the most frequent genes and DNA. TCRdb's processing, not the authors' own work, is the source of the V and J calls. The sample table shows 150,000 to 250,000 distinct CDR3 sequences, and about 95% are seen once. In total, the top ten clones hold 0.093% of the sample.

Beyond this particular receptor, the publication reports: The number of individuals in the TCR sequencing and HLA analysis was acknowledged as relatively small.

High-throughput TCR beta sequencing profiled peripheral blood CD8+ and CD4+ T cells from healthy donors, Susac syndrome patients and multiple sclerosis patients. The multiple sclerosis controls were treatment-naive patients who had stable or active relapsing-remitting disease and met the revised McDonald criteria. Bulk CD8+ and CD4+ T cells were purified magnetically by negative isolation, whereas CD8+ TEMRA cells were enriched by FACS. Blood was collected in EDTA tubes and processed within 24 hours, with PBMCs isolated through density gradient centrifugation. PBMCs intended for TCR sequencing were cryopreserved in liquid nitrogen and thawed later in a water bath at 37 degrees C. A purity of at least 90% was achieved for sorted or isolated CD4+, CD8+ and CD8+ TEMRA cells. CDR1 and CDR2 are drawn from the germline V gene: SQVTM, ANQGSEA. The CDR3 runs 14 amino acids, cysteine and phenylalanine included. Only the CDR3 DNA stays, 42 bases, in frame from base 1. The germline V and J ends show losses of 4 bases and 16 bases respectively, and no gene match explains 11 bases of the junction.

The sample taken for sequencing was CD4+ T cells from PBMCs. This clonotype was obtained from a human donor with multiple sclerosis. Recombination joined TRBV29-1 with TRBJ2-4; TRBD2 aligns with 15 central bases. The DNA sequence follows: TGCAGCGTTGGACCGGGACTAGCGGGAGGAGGAGCCTACTTC. Its protein reads: CSVGPGLAGGGAYF. Joined to the reference TRBV29-1 and TRBJ2-4 proteins, this CDR3 gives the full variable domain: SAVISQKPSRDICQRGTSLTIQCQVDSQVTMMFWYRQQPGQSLTLIATANQGSEATYESGFVIDKFPISRPNLTFSTLTVSNMSPEDSSIYLCSVGPGLAGGGAYFGAGTRLSVL.